Each of the 18 T cell receptor beta chains below was sequenced from the same sample in a study of metastatic and nonmetastatic thyroid tumors. No treatment had been given to any patient before thyroid surgery. TCRdb reprocessed the PCR reads using MiXCR. Found here are 15,000 or so clones, 20% to 30% of them singletons; the top ten hold 6% to 8.5%. The sequencing sample was made of tumor tissue. These receptors all come from a female donor with papillary thyroid cancer or a benign thyroid nodule (not recorded which). Some clones in this sample may be carry-over from other donors' samples.

Notes on this clone: The junction does not match germline at one end; this may be a read error. The sample contains more than one DNA sequence encoding this CDR3. V is TRBV28 and J is TRBJ2-2; 8 bases align to TRBD2. CDR1 MDHEN and CDR2 SYDVKM come from the germline V gene. CDR3 length: 17 amino acids. Here the CDR3 DNA reads TGTGCCAGCAGGCCTACAGCGGGAGCTTCTAACACCGGTGAGCTGTTTTTT. Translating gives CASRPTAGASNTGELFF.

This clone has a single count. This rearrangement joins TRBV30 to TRBJ1-1; D might be TRBD1 (6 bases). V gave up 6 bases and J gave up 8 bases, with 10 bases separating them. Germline V gene sequence: CDR1 GTSNPN, CDR2 SVGIG (reference sequence). The CDR3 spans 10 residues. This chain's CDR3 is CACGTTEAFF. The CDR3 bases are TGTGCCTGTGGGACAACCGAAGCTTTCTTT.

This clone was found a few times. The chain combines TRBV5-1 with TRBJ2-2; 7 positions match TRBD2. The CDR3 loop spans 15 amino acids. CDR1 and CDR2 (germline): SGHRS, YFSETQ. V gave up 4 bases and J gave up 5 bases; unmatched junction bases: 8. This chain's CDR3 is CASSATSVGTGELFF. In DNA form, the CDR3 reads TGCGCCAGCAGCGCCACTAGCGTGGGAACCGGGGAGCTGTTTTTT.

This clone is deemed medium-sized. Other DNA sequences in this specimen translate into the identical CDR3. The CDR3 reads CASSRGTSGQETQYF. The CDR3 coding sequence is TGTGCCAGCAGCCGTGGGACTAGCGGACAAGAGACCCAGTACTTC. The chain combines TRBV3-1 with TRBJ2-5; TRBD2 matches 11 bases. The ends lost 4 bases at V and 2 bases at J; junction bases unmatched: 3. The germline V gene encodes CDR1 LGHDT and CDR2 YNNKEL (reference sequence). This CDR3 has 15 amino acids.

The J gene is TRBJ1-5, the V gene TRBV7-2; unclear D gene. The CDR3 contains 14 residues. The germline V and J ends were trimmed by 5 bases and 2 bases, with 10 bases remaining between them. CDR1 is SGHTA, CDR2 FQGNSA, per germline. CDR3: CASSVVVGNQPQHF. The CDR3 nucleotides read TGTGCCAGCAGCGTCGTTGTAGGCAATCAGCCCCAGCATTTT.

This clone was seen ten or more times. The genes are TRBV5-8 and TRBJ2-1; D uncertain. Trimming removed 0 bases at V and 2 bases at J, with 9 bases between. This CDR3 comprises 15 residues. Germline values: CDR1 SGHTS, CDR2 YDEGEE. The CDR3, as DNA: TGTGCCAGCAGCTTGGACGGAAACCCCTACAATGAGCAGTTCTTC. Translating it yields CASSLDGNPYNEQFF.

This rearrangement joins TRBV6-2 or TRBV6-3 to TRBJ2-6; 8 positions agree with TRBD1. The CDR3 spans 15 residues. The V and J ends lost 6 bases and 6 bases, in that order; junction bases with no gene match: 7. Germline assignment: CDR1 MNHEY and CDR2 SVGEGT. Here the CDR3 DNA reads TGTGCCAGCAGCTACAGGGGGTCCGCGGCCAACGTCCTGACTTTC. This codes for CASSYRGSAANVLTF.

The V call is TRBV15, the J call TRBJ2-2, with D unclear. The CDR3 runs 13 residues. V was pared by 9 bases and J by 6 bases, with 14 bases between. The germline gives CDR1 LNHNV, CDR2 YYDKDF (reference sequence). The DNA of the CDR3 is TGTGCCACATATTGGGCATTCTCCGGGGAGCTGTTTTTT. As protein: CATYWAFSGELFF.

This clone appeared once. The gene calls are TRBV28 and TRBJ1-1; TRBD1 matches at 7 bases. CDR3 size: 19 residues. Germline V CDR1 and CDR2: MDHEN, SYDVKM. Trimming at V came to 6 bases and at J to 2 bases, leaving 21 bases not matched to a gene. The CDR3 protein is CASSYPRETGTLINTEAFF. CDR3 sequence (DNA): TGTGCCAGCAGCTATCCGCGGGAGACAGGGACCCTAATTAACACTGAAGCTTTCTTT.

On this clone: One end of the junction does not line up with germline, which may come from a read error. This chain joins TRBV19 and TRBJ1-1; TRBD1 is a possible D gene (5 bases). Germline V gene data show CDR1 as LNHDA and CDR2 as SQIVND (reference sequence). The CDR3 is made up of 11 amino acids. The CDR3 reads CASGRQLESFF. The CDR3 DNA reads as TGTGCCAGTGGTCGACAGCTTGAATCTTTCTTT.

This clone rates as medium-sized. The J gene is TRBJ1-5, the V gene TRBV19; TRBD1 matches 9 bases. The V segment lost 8 bases and the J segment 6 bases; nucleotides outside the gene matches: 8. Germline CDR1 LNHDA, CDR2 SQIVND (reference sequence). The CDR3 runs to 14 residues. As DNA, the CDR3 is TGTGCCAGTGCCCGCGGGGACAGGGTTCAGCCCCAGCATTTT. Encoded protein: CASARGDRVQPQHF.

Turning to this clone: Additional DNA sequences in this sample encode the identical CDR3. The chain carries TRBV10-2 and TRBJ2-7, with D possibly being TRBD1 (7 bases). Germline CDR1 WSHSY, CDR2 SAAADI. The CDR3 consists of 13 residues. The CDR3 sequence is CVTMPGGGHEQYF. The CDR3, as DNA: TGCGTCACCATGCCAGGGGGAGGCCACGAGCAGTACTTC.

This clone was recorded many times. The chain employs TRBV20-1 and TRBJ1-1; no firm D call. Germline CDR1 reads DFQATT; CDR2 reads SNEGSKA (reference sequence). The CDR3 spans 11 residues. V was shortened by 6 bases and J by 0 bases, with 5 bases between the two germline ends. CDR3 DNA: TGCAGTGCCGAGATGAACACTGAAGCTTTCTTT. This sequence encodes CSAEMNTEAFF.

In regard to this clone: Within the sample, other DNA sequences also encode this same CDR3. This chain uses TRBV19 with TRBJ2-3; unclear D gene. The V and J ends lost 3 bases and 1 base respectively, with 8 bases between them. CDR1 is LNHDA, CDR2 SQIVND, per germline (reference sequence). The CDR3 runs to 14 residues. In DNA form, the CDR3 reads TGTGCCAGTAGTATCCTACCCGGCACAGATACGCAGTATTTT. It specifies CASSILPGTDTQYF.

Concerning this clone: Given a much more abundant clone one base away, this may be a read error. Other DNA sequences in the same sample also yield this CDR3. The chain joins TRBV11-2 to TRBJ2-5, with 15 bases aligning to TRBD2. The CDR3 extends over 18 amino acids. Germline V lookup: CDR1 SGHAT, CDR2 FQNNGV. With 1 base clipped from V and 2 bases from J, the junction kept 5 bases outside the gene matches. This chain's CDR3 is CASSLVGLAGGPQETQYF. CDR3 in DNA: TGTGCCAGCAGCTTAGTGGGACTAGCGGGAGGACCGCAAGAGACCCAGTACTTC.

This clone has a handful of counts. This chain links TRBV19 with TRBJ1-2, with D possibly TRBD1 on 5 matching bases. CDR1 is LNHDA, CDR2 SQIVND, per germline (reference sequence). This CDR3 has 13 residues. V lost 5 bases and J 3 bases, leaving 10 bases between the germline ends. CDR3 in amino acids: CASSVQGDYGYTF. Here the CDR3 DNA reads TGTGCCAGTAGTGTTCAGGGAGACTATGGCTACACCTTC.

In its sample, this clone ranks as medium-sized. This CDR3 is CASSDETGVGGTEAFF. The CDR3 DNA is TGTGCCAGCAGTGACGAAACAGGGGTGGGCGGCACTGAAGCTTTCTTT. The chain uses TRBV25-1 and TRBJ1-1; 7 bases are shared with TRBD1. CDR3 length: 16 amino acids. Germline V gene lookup returns CDR1 MGHDK and CDR2 SYGVNS. Trimming cost V 3 bases and J 4 bases; bases outside gene matches: 11.

This chain connects TRBV11-3 to TRBJ2-5; D may be TRBD2 (6 bases). The CDR3 has 16 amino acids. The germline V gene encodes CDR1 SGHNT and CDR2 YENEEA. With 1 base removed from V and 3 bases from J, the gap between germline ends came to 15 bases. CDR3 in amino acids: CASSLGTLGTEETQYF. DNA of the CDR3: TGTGCCAGCAGCTTAGGGACCCTTGGGACTGAAGAGACCCAGTACTTC.